The sequence of this TCR beta chain was determined in a study of blood T cell repertoires in COVID-19. About the research overall: The United States, Italy and Spain were the sources of the acute and convalescent COVID-19 samples. Nucleic acid was either cDNA or gDNA, and it came from T cells, B-cell-depleted T cells, or PBMCs.

This CDR3 spans 16 amino acids. V shed 0 bases, J shed 7 bases, and the junction held 11 bases outside the gene matches. Germline loops: CDR1 MGHDK, CDR2 SYGVNS. Here immunoSEQ multiplex PCR was the method, and the copy in TCRdb shows in-frame clones only, minus some. The repertoire has around 250,000 clones, about four fifths of them found once; the top ten carry about 3%. This TCR came from a woman under 30 with acute or convalescent COVID-19. The chain carries TRBV25-1 and TRBJ2-7, with 8 bases lining up with TRBD2. The sample comprised peripheral blood. CDR3 loop: CASSEYLSGITREQYF. The CDR3 DNA reads TGTGCCAGCAGTGAATACCTTAGCGGGATTACGAGGGAGCAGTACTTC.